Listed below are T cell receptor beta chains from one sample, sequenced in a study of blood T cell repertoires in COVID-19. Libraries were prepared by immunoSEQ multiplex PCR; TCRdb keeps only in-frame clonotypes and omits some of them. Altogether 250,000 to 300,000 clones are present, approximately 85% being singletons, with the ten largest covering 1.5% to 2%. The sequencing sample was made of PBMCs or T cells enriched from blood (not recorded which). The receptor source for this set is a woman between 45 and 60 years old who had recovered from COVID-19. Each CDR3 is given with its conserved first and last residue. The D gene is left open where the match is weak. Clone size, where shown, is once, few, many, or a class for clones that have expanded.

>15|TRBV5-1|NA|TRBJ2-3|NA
CASSLGQLSTDTQYF
TGCGCCAGCAGCTTGGGACAGCTTTCCACAGATACGCAGTATTTT
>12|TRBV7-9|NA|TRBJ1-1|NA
CASSEPGLEAFF
TGTGCCAGCAGTGAACCGGGACTCGAAGCTTTCTTT
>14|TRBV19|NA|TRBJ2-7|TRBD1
CASRGQASPYEQYF
TGTGCCAGTAGGGGACAGGCCTCTCCCTACGAGCAGTACTTC
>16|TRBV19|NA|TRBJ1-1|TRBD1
CASSISAYRGRTEAFF
TGTGCCAGTAGTATATCAGCTTACAGGGGAAGGACTGAAGCTTTCTTT
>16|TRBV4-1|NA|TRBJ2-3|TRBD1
CASSPGQGMVTDTQYF
TGCGCCAGCAGCCCGGGACAGGGGATGGTCACAGATACGCAGTATTTT
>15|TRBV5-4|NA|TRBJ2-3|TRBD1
CASSRGQGSTDTQYF
TGTGCCAGCAGCCGGGGACAGGGGAGCACAGATACGCAGTATTTT
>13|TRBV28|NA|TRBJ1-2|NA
CASSLPQSPRYTF
TGTGCCAGCAGCCTGCCCCAGTCCCCTCGTTACACCTTC
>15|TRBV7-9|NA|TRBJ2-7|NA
CASSLGGAPIYEQYF
TGTGCCAGCAGCTTGGGGGGGGCACCAATTTACGAGCAGTACTTC
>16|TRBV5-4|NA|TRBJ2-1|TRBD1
CASSRTGQGSHNEQFF
TGTGCCAGCAGCCGGACGGGACAGGGTTCGCACAATGAGCAGTTCTTC
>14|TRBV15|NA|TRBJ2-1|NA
CATSRQGGYNEQFF
TGTGCCACCAGCAGGCAGGGGGGCTACAATGAGCAGTTCTTC
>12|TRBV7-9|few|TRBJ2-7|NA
CASSLAQYEQYF
TGTGCCAGCAGCTTAGCGCAGTACGAGCAGTACTTC
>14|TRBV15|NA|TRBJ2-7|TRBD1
CATSPTRGPYEQYF
TGTGCCACCAGCCCGACAAGGGGGCCCTACGAGCAGTACTTC
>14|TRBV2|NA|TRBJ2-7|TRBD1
CAQSRTGAFIGQYF
TGTGCCCAAAGTCGGACAGGCGCTTTTATAGGGCAGTACTTC
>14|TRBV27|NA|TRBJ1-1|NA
CASSLSTSNTEAFF
TGTGCCAGCAGTCTTTCGACAAGTAACACTGAAGCTTTCTTT
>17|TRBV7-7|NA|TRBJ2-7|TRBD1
CASSGRQDRGITYEQYF
TGTGCTAGCAGCGGACGTCAGGACAGGGGTATTACCTACGAGCAGTACTTC
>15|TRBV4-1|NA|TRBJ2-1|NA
CASSQSPSSYNEQFF
TGCGCCAGCAGCCAATCCCCGAGCTCCTACAATGAGCAGTTCTTC
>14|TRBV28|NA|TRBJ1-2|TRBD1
CASRWGQEGYGYTF
TGTGCCAGCAGATGGGGACAGGAAGGCTATGGCTACACCTTC
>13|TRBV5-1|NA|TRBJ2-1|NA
CASSLAASNEQFF
TGCGCCAGCAGCTTGGCCGCGTCAAATGAGCAGTTCTTC
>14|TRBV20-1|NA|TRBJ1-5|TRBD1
CSASEGQGWQPQHF
TGCAGTGCTAGTGAGGGACAGGGTTGGCAGCCCCAGCATTTT
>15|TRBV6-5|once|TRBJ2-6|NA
CASSLSGYGANVLTF
TGTGCCAGCAGTCTGTCGGGGTACGGGGCCAACGTCCTGACTTTC
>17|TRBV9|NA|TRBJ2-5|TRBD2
CASSVDPGLAGEETQYF
TGTGCCAGCAGCGTAGATCCGGGACTAGCGGGAGAAGAGACCCAGTACTTC
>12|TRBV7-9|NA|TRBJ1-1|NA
CASSPGRTEAFF
TGTGCCAGCAGCCCAGGCCGGACTGAAGCTTTCTTT
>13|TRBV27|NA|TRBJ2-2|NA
CASSLVAAGELFF
TGTGCCAGCAGTTTAGTAGCGGCCGGGGAGCTGTTTTTT
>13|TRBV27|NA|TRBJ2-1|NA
CASTPDSHNEQFF
TGTGCCAGCACCCCGGACAGCCACAATGAGCAGTTCTTC
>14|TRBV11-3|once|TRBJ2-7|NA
CASSLGGSSYEQYF
TGTGCCAGCAGCTTAGGAGGGAGTTCCTACGAGCAGTACTTC
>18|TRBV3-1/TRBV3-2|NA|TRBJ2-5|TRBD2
CASTSLPTVAGERETQYF
TGTGCCAGCACCTCGCTCCCGACGGTAGCGGGAGAGCGGGAGACCCAGTACTTC
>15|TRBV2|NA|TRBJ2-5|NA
CASSEPQGLRETQYF
TGTGCCAGCAGTGAACCCCAGGGCTTGCGGGAGACCCAGTACTTC
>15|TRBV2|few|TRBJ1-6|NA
CASSAWTGYNSPLHF
TGTGCCAGCAGTGCTTGGACGGGATATAATTCACCCCTCCACTTT
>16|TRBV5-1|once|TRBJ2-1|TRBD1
CASSPFPGDSYNEQFF
TGCGCCAGCAGCCCTTTTCCCGGGGACAGTTACAATGAGCAGTTCTTC
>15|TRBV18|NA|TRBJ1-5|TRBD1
CASSPSTGLVQPQHF
TGTGCCAGCTCACCTTCGACAGGGCTGGTTCAGCCCCAGCATTTT
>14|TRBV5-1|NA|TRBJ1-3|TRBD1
CASSWTGFGNTIYF
TGCGCCAGCAGCTGGACAGGGTTCGGAAACACCATATATTTT
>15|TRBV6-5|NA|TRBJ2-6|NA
CASSSQGAGANVLTF
TGTGCCAGCAGTTCACAGGGTGCTGGGGCCAACGTCCTGACTTTC
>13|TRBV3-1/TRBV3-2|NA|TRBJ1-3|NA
CASSLAGGNTIYF
TGTGCCAGCAGCCTCGCGGGTGGAAACACCATATATTTT
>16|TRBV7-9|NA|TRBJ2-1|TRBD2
CASSLEGGRALNEQFF
TGTGCCAGCAGCTTAGAGGGCGGGAGGGCCTTGAATGAGCAGTTCTTC
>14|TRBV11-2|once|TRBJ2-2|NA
CASSVMTATGELFF
TGTGCCAGCAGCGTGATGACTGCCACCGGGGAGCTGTTTTTT
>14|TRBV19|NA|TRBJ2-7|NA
CASSISGTIYEQYF
TGTGCCAGTAGTATTTCCGGGACAATCTACGAGCAGTACTTC
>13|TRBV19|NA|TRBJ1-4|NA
CASSTRGHEKLFF
TGTGCCAGTAGTACCAGGGGACATGAAAAACTGTTTTTT
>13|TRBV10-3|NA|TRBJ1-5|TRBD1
CAITRDRSQPQHF
TGTGCCATCACCCGGGACAGAAGTCAGCCCCAGCATTTT
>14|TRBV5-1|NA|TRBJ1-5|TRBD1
CASSEGARNQPQHF
TGCGCCAGCAGTGAGGGGGCACGCAATCAGCCCCAGCATTTT
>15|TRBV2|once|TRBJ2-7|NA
CASSELAPSSYEQYF
TGTGCCAGCAGTGAGTTAGCGCCAAGCTCCTACGAGCAGTACTTC
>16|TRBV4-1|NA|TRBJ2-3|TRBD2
CASSLAVAGGADTQYF
TGCGCCAGCAGCCTGGCGGTAGCGGGAGGAGCAGATACGCAGTATTTT
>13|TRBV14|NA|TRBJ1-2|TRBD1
CASSRDRGGGYTF
TGTGCCAGCAGCCGGGACAGGGGAGGAGGCTACACCTTC
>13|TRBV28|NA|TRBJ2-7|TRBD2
CAGGGTSVYEQYF
TGTGCCGGGGGGGGGACTAGCGTCTACGAGCAGTACTTC
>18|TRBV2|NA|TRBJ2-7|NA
CASSELWRKGVLTYEQYF
TGTGCCAGCAGTGAATTGTGGAGGAAGGGAGTCCTGACCTACGAGCAGTACTTC
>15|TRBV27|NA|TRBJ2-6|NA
CASSFTTAGANVLTF
TGTGCCAGCAGTTTCACGACAGCTGGGGCCAACGTCCTGACTTTC
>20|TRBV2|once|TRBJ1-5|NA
CASSVWGGRTYSYSNQPQHF
TGTGCCAGCAGTGTATGGGGGGGACGGACCTATTCGTATAGCAATCAGCCCCAGCATTTT
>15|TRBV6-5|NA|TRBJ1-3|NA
CASSYSTGSGNTIYF
TGTGCCAGCAGTTACTCGACAGGCTCTGGAAACACCATATATTTT
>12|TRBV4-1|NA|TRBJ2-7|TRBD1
CASGQGGYEQYF
TGCGCCAGTGGACAGGGGGGCTACGAGCAGTACTTC
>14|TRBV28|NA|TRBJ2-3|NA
CASSFGHRTDTQYF
TGTGCCAGCAGTTTTGGCCACCGCACAGATACGCAGTATTTT
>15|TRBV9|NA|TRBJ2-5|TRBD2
CASSRTSGGVETQYF
TGTGCCAGCAGTAGGACTAGCGGAGGGGTGGAGACCCAGTACTTC
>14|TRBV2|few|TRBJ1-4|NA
CASLPEAGSEKLFF
TGTGCCAGCCTGCCTGAAGCAGGCTCTGAAAAACTGTTTTTT
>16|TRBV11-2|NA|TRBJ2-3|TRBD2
CASSFRTSGRTDTQYF
TGTGCCAGCAGCTTCAGGACTAGCGGGAGAACAGATACGCAGTATTTT
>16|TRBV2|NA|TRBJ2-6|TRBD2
CASTLTGGRGANVLTF
TGTGCCAGCACCCTGACGGGGGGGCGGGGGGCCAACGTCCTGACTTTC
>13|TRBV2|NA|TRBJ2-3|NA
CASGWRDTDTQYF
TGTGCCAGCGGTTGGAGGGACACAGATACGCAGTATTTT
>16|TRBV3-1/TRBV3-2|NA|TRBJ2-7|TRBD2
CASSQSLSLAGNEQYF
TGTGCCAGCAGCCAATCCCTGTCTCTAGCGGGGAACGAGCAGTACTTC
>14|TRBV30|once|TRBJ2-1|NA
CAWRDGSSYNEQFF
TGTGCCTGGAGGGACGGGAGCTCCTACAATGAGCAGTTCTTC
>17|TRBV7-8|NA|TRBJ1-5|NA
CASSSRGGRGVNQPQHF
TGTGCCAGCAGCTCCCGGGGGGGGCGCGGAGTCAATCAGCCCCAGCATTTT
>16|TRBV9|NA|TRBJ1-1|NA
CASSVGGGTLGTEAFF
TGTGCCAGCAGCGTAGGGGGAGGGACCCTGGGCACTGAAGCTTTCTTT
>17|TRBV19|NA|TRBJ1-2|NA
CASSIRDFRDIFAGYTF
TGTGCCAGTAGTATCCGCGATTTTCGGGATATCTTCGCTGGCTACACCTTC
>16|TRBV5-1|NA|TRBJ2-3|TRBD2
CASSSGGLENTDTQYF
TGCGCCAGCAGCTCGGGCGGACTAGAGAACACAGATACGCAGTATTTT